Sequencing of this T cell receptor beta chain was carried out in a study of shared clonotypes between healthy human individuals (dated by TCRdb to 2020 to 2022). With regard to the full study: The cohort included a few men and a couple of women between 18 and 49 years of age. For each donor, CD4 naive and CD4 memory were each run on three plates, CD8 naive on two plates, and CD8 memory on one plate. To estimate repertoire size and how much clonotype sharing occurs between individuals, the study deeply sequenced the blood TCR repertoires of a handful of healthy adults. To increase sequencing depth and limit assay-specific biases, different laboratories used diverse techniques to prepare libraries and sequence TCR repertoires. Per donor, leukapheresis produced somewhere between about 0.94 and 9 billion PBMCs. Overall study results and their limits: Larger estimated clonotype richness was generally found for naive subsets than for memory subsets. Pairwise subsampling led to the expectation that sequencing depth would affect the degree of clonotype sharing among donors. Rarefaction of sorted-subset datasets indicated incomplete sequencing despite the large sequencing depth. Only blood was sampled, and tissue TCR repertoires likely differ from those in blood. Higher generation probabilities were observed for clonotypes shared by all four sorted-subset donors than for non-shared clonotypes. The genetic and exposure-history diversity represented was limited by the small number of donors. Across a handful of donors, approximately 5% of naive CD4, roughly 3.5% of naive CD8, about 2.3% of memory CD4, and 0.4% of memory CD8 clonotypes were shared.

This clone was found once. Its antigen remains unidentified. Base qualities are not at hand, and no much larger clone is one base apart. Using the deep immunoSEQ assay, TCR CDR3 regions were amplified from genomic DNA by multiplex PCR. Genomic DNA extracted from each cell subset was distributed evenly over all wells of several immunoSEQ 96-well plates, and each plate served as one replicate. For sorted subsets, roughly 190 ng of genomic DNA, equivalent to about 30,000 T cell genomes, went into each replicate PCR. Purified libraries were measured with a Qubit 3.0 fluorometer, size-checked on a Bioanalyzer 2100, and measured again with the KAPA Library Quantification kit. Every immunoSEQ 96-well plate was sequenced on a dedicated single-read 150-cycle Illumina NextSeq 550 flow cell. From the authors' description of their analysis: Because the immunoSEQ output included only junctional sequences and no quality scores, the filtering could not be the same as the filtering used for full-length reads. To assign V/J genes and CDR3, sequences were annotated using PyIR, a Python wrapper for IgBLAST v1.9, with IMGT germline references. Any read was removed if the V/J assignment was weak (E-value above 1e-6), the CDR3 was missing, or the read contained stop codons, out-of-frame junctions, or ambiguous translated residues. V3J clonotypes were defined as sequences sharing an identical inferred V gene, J gene, and CDR3 amino acid sequence. The percentage overlap between two repertoires was calculated by dividing the number of shared unique clonotypes by the size of the smaller repertoire. Three approaches were used to assess repertoire richness: RTK rarefaction, the Chao1 estimator, and Recon v2.1 estimates of unobserved clonotypes. Generation probabilities were computed with OLGA for all TCRbeta clonotypes obtained by the gDNA method from four donors. What TCRdb holds here is the immuneACCESS table cut down to in-frame rearrangements. Part of the clones is not present; checked against another copy, under half of the missing clones reflect an unresolved V gene, and the others are unexplained. V, J and clone size reflect that table, while D and trimming were determined from the DNA. This sample is represented by roughly 1,600,000 clones; less than 99% of them were singletons. The ten largest clonotypes hold approximately 0.4% of the sample.

Including the terminal cysteine and phenylalanine, the CDR3 comprises 15 residues. Only the CDR3 DNA is retained, 45 bases long and in frame from the first base. V is clipped by 2 bases and J by 1 base, and the sequence between their germline boundaries is 11 bases long. The germline V gene encodes CDR1 MNHEY and CDR2 SVGAGI. Healthy HIV-negative adults with no recently reported acute infections or vaccinations were included as donors. Only Caucasian adults living in Nashville, Tennessee, USA were represented among the donors. Magnetic negative selection was used to enrich CD4+ T cells, after which naive cells were positively selected on CD45RA and the negative fraction became the memory subset. Blood was obtained by leukapheresis, after which PBMCs were separated by Ficoll-Histopaque density gradient centrifugation and cryopreserved in liquid nitrogen vapor phase. Analytical flow cytometry was used to check the purity and quantity of every magnetically sorted T cell population. Each sorted fraction had its genomic DNA isolated and then quantified by UV absorbance on a Nanodrop 2000c.

This clonotype was obtained from a man in his thirties or forties in good health. The sequencing sample was made of naive CD4+ T cells sorted from blood. The label giving this sample's cell subset or site can be read as: CD45RA+ positively selected. This receptor chain uses TRBV6-5 and TRBJ2-5, with TRBD2 perhaps the D gene, on 5 matching bases. The DNA sequence follows: TGTGCCAGCAGTTACGGGCTGGGGAGCCAAGAGACCCAGTACTTC. The translation is CASSYGLGSQETQYF.